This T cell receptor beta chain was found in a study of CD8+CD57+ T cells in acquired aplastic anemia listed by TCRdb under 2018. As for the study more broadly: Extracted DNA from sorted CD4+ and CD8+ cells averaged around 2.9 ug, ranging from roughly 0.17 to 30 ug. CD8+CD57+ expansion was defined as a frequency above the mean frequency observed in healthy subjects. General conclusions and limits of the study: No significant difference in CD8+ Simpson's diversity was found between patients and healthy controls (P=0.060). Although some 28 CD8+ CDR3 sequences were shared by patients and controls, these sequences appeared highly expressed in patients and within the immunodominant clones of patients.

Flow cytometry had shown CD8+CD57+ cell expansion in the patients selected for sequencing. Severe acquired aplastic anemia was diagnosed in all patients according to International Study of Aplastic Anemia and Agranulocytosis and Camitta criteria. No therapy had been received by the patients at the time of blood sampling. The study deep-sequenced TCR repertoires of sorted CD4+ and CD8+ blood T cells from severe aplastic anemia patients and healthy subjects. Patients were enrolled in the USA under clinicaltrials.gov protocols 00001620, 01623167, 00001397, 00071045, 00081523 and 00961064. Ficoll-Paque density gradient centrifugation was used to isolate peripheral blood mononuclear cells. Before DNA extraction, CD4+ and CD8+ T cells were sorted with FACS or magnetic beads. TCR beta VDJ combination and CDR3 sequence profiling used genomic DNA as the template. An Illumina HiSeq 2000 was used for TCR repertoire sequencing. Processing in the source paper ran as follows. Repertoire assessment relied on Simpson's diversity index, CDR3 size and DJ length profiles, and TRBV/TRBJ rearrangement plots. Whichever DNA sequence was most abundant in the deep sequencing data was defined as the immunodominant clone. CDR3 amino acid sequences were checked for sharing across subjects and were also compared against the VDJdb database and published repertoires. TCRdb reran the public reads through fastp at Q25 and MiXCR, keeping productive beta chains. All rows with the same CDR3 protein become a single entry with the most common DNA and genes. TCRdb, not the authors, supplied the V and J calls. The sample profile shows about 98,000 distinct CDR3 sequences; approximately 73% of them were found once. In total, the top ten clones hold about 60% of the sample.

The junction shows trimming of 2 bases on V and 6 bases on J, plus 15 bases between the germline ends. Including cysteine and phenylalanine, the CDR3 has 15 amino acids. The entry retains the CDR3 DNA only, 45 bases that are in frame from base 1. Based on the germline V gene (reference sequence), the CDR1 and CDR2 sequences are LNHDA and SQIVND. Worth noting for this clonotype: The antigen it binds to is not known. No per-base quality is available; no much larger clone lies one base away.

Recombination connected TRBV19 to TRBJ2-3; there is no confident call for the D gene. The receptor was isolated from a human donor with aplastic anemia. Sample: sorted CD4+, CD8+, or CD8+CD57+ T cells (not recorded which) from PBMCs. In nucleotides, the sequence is TGTGCCAGTAGTATAACAGCTAGTGAGTCGGATACGCAGTATTTT. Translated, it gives CASSITASESDTQYF.